A single T cell receptor (beta chain) is shown here with its context. Its cognate antigen is unknown. This CDR3 is also generated by other DNA sequences in the sample. Clones were sequenced by immunoSEQ multiplex PCR, and TCRdb holds only the in-frame ones, with some missing. This table has about 35,000 clones, roughly 95% appearing once. Donors were patients with active juvenile idiopathic arthritis. These data belong to a study of circulating and synovial CD4+ cells in juvenile arthritis. Findings of the study overall: These repertoires were less diverse than bulk blood CD4 repertoires. CPL versus bulk CD4 samples: T cell genome counts differed by at least an order of magnitude. Circulating pathogenic-like and bulk T cells looked alike by Vbeta family usage.

The CDR3 loop spans 16 amino acids. The germline V gene has CDR1 MGHRA and CDR2 YSYEKL. V dropped 2 bases and J dropped 3; count of bases not matched to a gene: 7. The chain employs TRBV4-1 and TRBJ1-2, with TRBD1 matching over 9 bases. The TCR was taken from a human donor with juvenile idiopathic arthritis. The sample comprised CD4+ T cells from blood. The CDR3 DNA is TGCGCCAGCAGCCAAAAACAGGGGGCGCGGGACTATGGCTACACCTTC. Translating gives CASSQKQGARDYGYTF.